This T cell receptor (beta chain) was captured by sequencing in a study of neurological immune-mediated disorders. Germline lookup yields CDR1 DFQATT and CDR2 SNEGSKA (reference sequence). The CDR3 contains 14 residues. With V trimmed by 5 bases and J by 9 bases, 11 bases remained unmatched. The cDNA was produced through 5'RACE with 10-nucleotide random UMIs. Whenever a sequencing run was performed, it yielded over 170 million TCR-beta sequences from 15-18 subjects. TCRdb re-derived calls from the 5' RACE reads in MiXCR, one entry per CDR3 protein. The sample holds some 47,000 distinct CDR3 sequences, over 6% seen once. Many counts were recorded for this clonotype.

The TCR sequence derives from a woman aged 40 to 49 in good health. Sequencing was carried out using CD4+ T cells from blood. The rearrangement links TRBV20-1 to TRBJ1-5; 9 bases line up with TRBD1. Here the CDR3 reads CSAQSGQGDPPQHF. CDR3 coding DNA: TGCAGTGCTCAATCGGGACAGGGAGATCCGCCCCAGCATTTT.